This T cell receptor (beta chain) was identified in a study of CD8 T cells in ankylosing spondylitis. Study conclusions and caveats: Some of the motif variants had earlier been found in reactive arthritis patients' fluid and blood. The authors reported significant enrichment of disease-linked clones in matched ankylosing spondylitis synovial fluid.

The CDR3 is 17 residues long. Trimming cost V 0 bases and J 10 bases; bases outside gene matches: 14. CDR1 and CDR2 from the germline V gene are MNHEY and SMNVEV (reference sequence). This clonotype was recorded many times. Antigen specificity is unknown. A quantitative 5'-RACE method, one with molecular barcodes, was used to make TCR beta libraries. Using its own MiXCR run on the 5' RACE reads, TCRdb lists one record per CDR3 protein. The sample gives around 53,000 distinct CDR3 sequences, 6.5% to 8% of which show up once; around 8.7% is in the top ten. The V gene is TRBV27, the J gene TRBJ2-1; 8 bases agree with TRBD2. This receptor was identified in a female donor with ankylosing spondylitis or in good health (not recorded which). The specimen was blood, either unsorted or a sorted T cell fraction (not recorded which). The CDR3 spells CASSLSGGAHPTWEQFF. The CDR3 DNA reads TGTGCCAGCAGTTTATCCGGGGGGGCGCATCCCACATGGGAGCAGTTCTTC.